The source of this T cell receptor (beta chain) is a study of OX40 agonist ivuxolimab in advanced cancers. Across the study: Patients were treated with ivuxolimab, an agonistic anti-OX40 (CD134) antibody. Previous treatment with anti-PD-1, anti-PD-L1 or anti-CTLA-4 therapy was allowed; about 40% had received some. Three partial responders included one hepatocellular carcinoma patient and two cutaneous melanoma patients. Whole-study findings and limits: Several nonresponders also turned out to have low normalized T-cell clonal expansion.

Some clones are missing from TCRdb's copy, which holds only in-frame ones; the method was immunoSEQ multiplex PCR. The profile shows some 44,000 clones, 80% to 90% of them singletons. Notes on this clone: Its target is unknown.

Trimming cost V 4 bases and J 5 bases, with 11 bases left between them. Germline CDR1 is MNHNS and CDR2 is SASEGT. The CDR3 consists of 13 residues. Sequenced here: CD4+ or CD8+ T cells sorted from blood, sampled in a trial of the OX40 agonist ivuxolimab. The V call is TRBV6-1, the J call TRBJ1-1; the D is unclear. The clonotype comes from an adult with an advanced solid tumor such as melanoma, head and neck, liver or kidney cancer. CDR3 sequence: CASSGFGETEAFF. The DNA for the CDR3 is TGTGCCAGCAGTGGGTTCGGGGAAACTGAAGCTTTCTTT.